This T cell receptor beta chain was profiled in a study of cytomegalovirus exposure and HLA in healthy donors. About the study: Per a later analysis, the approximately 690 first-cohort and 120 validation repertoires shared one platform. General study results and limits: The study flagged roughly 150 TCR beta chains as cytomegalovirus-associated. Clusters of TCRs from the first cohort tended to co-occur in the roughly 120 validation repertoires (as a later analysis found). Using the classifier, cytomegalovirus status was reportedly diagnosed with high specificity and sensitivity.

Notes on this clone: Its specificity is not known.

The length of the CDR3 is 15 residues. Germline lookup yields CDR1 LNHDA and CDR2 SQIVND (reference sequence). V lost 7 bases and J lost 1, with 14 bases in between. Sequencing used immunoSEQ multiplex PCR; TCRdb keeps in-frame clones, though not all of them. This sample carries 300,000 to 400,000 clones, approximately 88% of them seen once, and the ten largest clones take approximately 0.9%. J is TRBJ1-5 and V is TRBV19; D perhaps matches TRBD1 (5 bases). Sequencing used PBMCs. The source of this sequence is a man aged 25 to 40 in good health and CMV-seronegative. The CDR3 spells CASIGGVASNQPQHF. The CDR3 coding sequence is TGTGCCAGTATCGGGGGTGTTGCGAGCAATCAGCCCCAGCATTTT.